One TCR beta chain is described in this entry. This record comes from a study of shared T cell receptors in the human thymus. Data came from immunoSEQ multiplex PCR; TCRdb stores just in-frame clones and leaves some out. The profile covers 550,000 to 800,000 clones, with approximately 83% appearing a single time and roughly 0.01% taken by the ten largest. Per germline, CDR1 MNHNS and CDR2 SASEGT. The V end was cut by 6 bases, the J end by 5 bases, with 16 bases between. The CDR3 has 14 amino acids. These data also formed part of another study, on human thymus T cells. That paper notes: V and J gene usage appeared biased in thymic and blood repertoires.

V and J are TRBV6-1 and TRBJ1-2; unclear D gene. This clonotype originated in a girl less than two years old with a congenital heart defect. The sample taken for sequencing was thymocytes. The CDR3 here is CASRDQWEEYGYTF. CDR3 nucleotide sequence: TGTGCCAGCAGAGACCAGTGGGAGGAATATGGCTACACCTTC.